These 28 T cell receptor beta chains originate from one sample sequenced in a study of identifying expanded T cells in peripheral blood. Clones were sequenced by immunoSEQ multiplex PCR, and TCRdb holds only the in-frame ones, with some missing. The profile covers around 120,000 clones, with roughly 89% appearing a single time and around 15% taken by the ten largest. Specimen: blood. Receptors were obtained from a person aged 18 to 70 in good health.

V usage is TRBV9 and J usage is TRBJ2-2; D perhaps matches TRBD1 (6 bases). The V gene's germline CDR1 is SGDLS and CDR2 YYNGEE. The CDR3 loop spans 15 amino acids. Trimming removed 4 bases at V and 0 bases at J, with 10 bases between. The CDR3 DNA sequence: TGTGCCAGCAGCCTAGGGACACCGAACACCGGGGAGCTGTTTTTT. The encoded protein is CASSLGTPNTGELFF.

The chain carries TRBV10-3 and TRBJ1-5, with 7 bases fitting TRBD1. The junction had 5 bases not matched to a gene; V was cut back by 6 bases and J by 3 bases. The CDR3 has 14 amino acids. The germline CDR1 and CDR2 sequences are ENHRY and SYGVKD. The CDR3 DNA is TGTGCCATCAGCCGGGACAGAGACAATCAGCCCCAGCATTTT. Translated: CAISRDRDNQPQHF.

V gene TRBV6-5 combines with J gene TRBJ2-3, with TRBD2 identical over 11 bases. The CDR3 runs 14 residues. Germline loops: CDR1 MNHEY, CDR2 SVGAGI. After removal of 2 bases from V and 5 bases from J, the junction contained 0 bases not matched to a gene. CDR3 in DNA: TGTGCCAGCAGTTACCTAGCGGGGGGAGATACGCAGTATTTT. As protein: CASSYLAGGDTQYF.

V usage is TRBV19 and J usage is TRBJ1-5; 7 nucleotides match TRBD1. This CDR3 spans 15 amino acids. V lost 3 bases, J lost 4 bases, and 6 bases stayed unmatched. Per germline, CDR1 LNHDA and CDR2 SQIVND (reference sequence). The CDR3 nucleotides are TGTGCCAGTAGTATTAAACAGGGGACGAATCAGCCCCAGCATTTT. Translated: CASSIKQGTNQPQHF.

The CDR3 DNA follows: TGTGCCTGGACTAAGGGGGGCGGCTACACCTTC. It translates to CAWTKGGGYTF. J is TRBJ1-2 and V is TRBV30; TRBD1 might be the D (6 bases). This CDR3 comprises 11 residues. Germline V CDR1 and CDR2: GTSNPN, SVGIG (reference sequence). V lost 4 bases and J 8 bases, leaving 11 bases between the germline ends.

The chain joins TRBV4-2 to TRBJ2-6; D is uncertain. V shed 1 base and J shed 0 bases, with 10 bases lying between them. The CDR3 contains 17 residues. Looked up from germline, CDR1 is LGHNA and CDR2 is YNFKEQ. Here the CDR3 DNA reads TGTGCCAGCAGCCAAGGGGCAGCCCACTCTGGGGCCAACGTCCTGACTTTC. It yields the protein CASSQGAAHSGANVLTF.

The chain is built from TRBV5-1 and TRBJ1-1; D is unresolved. The V gene's germline CDR1 is SGHRS and CDR2 YFSETQ. The CDR3 covers 14 residues. The V and J ends lost 1 base and 1 base respectively, with 8 bases between them. CDR3 residues: CASSLLTANTEAFF. For the CDR3, the DNA is TGCGCCAGCAGCTTGCTCACGGCGAACACTGAAGCTTTCTTT. Full variable domain (rest looked up from reference TRBV5-1 and TRBJ1-1): KAGVTQTPRYLIKTRGQQVTLSCSPISGHRSVSWYQQTPGQGLQFLFEYFSETQRNKGNFPGRFSGRQFSNSRSEMNVSTLELGDSALYLCASSLLTANTEAFFGQGTRLTVV.

This clone was seen a few times. The chain recombines TRBV2 with TRBJ2-4; D is undetermined. The V end lost 8 bases, the J end lost 6 bases, and 5 bases lay between the germline ends. CDR1 and CDR2 from the germline V gene are SNHLY and FYNNEI. The CDR3 contains 10 residues. CDR3 DNA: TGTGCCAGCGGCGGAAACATTCAGTACTTC. This translates into CASGGNIQYF.

This clone was seen a single time. V and J are TRBV7-2 and TRBJ2-3, with D unresolved. Per germline, CDR1 SGHTA and CDR2 FQGNSA. The CDR3 extends over 17 amino acids. The ends were cut back, 0 bases at V and 0 bases at J, with 13 bases in the middle. For the CDR3, the DNA is TGTGCCAGCAGCTTAGCAGCTTCTATCTCTAGCACAGATACGCAGTATTTT. Translated: CASSLAASISSTDTQYF.

This clone was picked up a small number of times. The chain uses TRBV11-1 and TRBJ1-2; D might be TRBD1 (6 bases). CDR3 length equals 14 residues. CDR1 is SGHAT and CDR2 is FQDESV in the germline V gene (reference sequence). Trimming took off 4 bases at V and 3 bases at J, with 12 bases between the two ends. The CDR3 DNA is TGTGCCAGCAGCTCAGGGACACCTTACTATGGCTACACCTTC. Protein product: CASSSGTPYYGYTF.

The V gene is TRBV19, the J gene TRBJ2-4, with D uncertain. The germline V gene encodes CDR1 LNHDA and CDR2 SQIVND (reference sequence). Deletions cut 3 bases from V and 2 bases from J, with 17 bases between. The length of the CDR3 is 17 residues. CDR3 sequence reads: CASSIRGAGTSKNIQYF. CDR3 coding DNA: TGTGCCAGTAGTATCCGTGGAGCAGGAACCTCCAAAAACATTCAGTACTTC. The full variable domain, in which reference TRBV19 and TRBJ2-4 provide the parts outside the CDR3, is DGGITQSPKYLFRKEGQNVTLSCEQNLNHDAMYWYRQDPGQGLRLIYYSQIVNDFQKGDIAEGYSVSREKKESFPLTVTSAQKNPTAFYLCASSIRGAGTSKNIQYFGAGTRLSVL.

This clone has just a few counts. The chain is built from TRBV15 and TRBJ1-5; 8 bases align to TRBD1. V shed 3 bases and J 7 bases; nucleotides not matched to a gene: 8. The CDR3 runs to 15 residues. Germline V lookup: CDR1 LNHNV, CDR2 YYDKDF (reference sequence). The CDR3 here is CATSRDGQGRQPQHF. CDR3 DNA sequence: TGTGCCACCAGCAGGGACGGACAGGGAAGACAGCCCCAGCATTTT. Full variable domain (outside the CDR3, taken from reference TRBV15 and TRBJ1-5): DAMVIQNPRYQVTQFGKPVTLSCSQTLNHNVMYWYQQKSSQAPKLLFHYYDKDFNNEADTPDNFQSRRPNTSFCFLDIRSPGLGDTAMYLCATSRDGQGRQPQHFGDGTRLSIL.

This clone was recorded once. This chain joins TRBV19 and TRBJ1-4; D possibly corresponds to TRBD1 (6 bases). V lost 7 bases, J lost 8 bases, and 17 bases lay in between. This CDR3 region has 14 residues. Germline CDR1 is LNHDA and CDR2 is SQIVND (reference sequence). The CDR3 DNA reads as TGTGCCAGTACCCGAACAGGGTACGGCGAAAAACTGTTTTTT. This codes for CASTRTGYGEKLFF. Looking up the rest from reference TRBV19 and TRBJ1-4 gives the full variable domain: DGGITQSPKYLFRKEGQNVTLSCEQNLNHDAMYWYRQDPGQGLRLIYYSQIVNDFQKGDIAEGYSVSREKKESFPLTVTSAQKNPTAFYLCASTRTGYGEKLFFGSGTQLSVL.

In its sample, this clone was seen a few times. The chain combines TRBV28 with TRBJ2-7; 10 positions agree with TRBD1. Germline assignment: CDR1 MDHEN and CDR2 SYDVKM. This CDR3 spans 15 amino acids. V was clipped by 6 bases and J by 5 bases; unmatched bases: 10. CDR3 region: CASRRRTGGKNEQYF. CDR3 in DNA: TGTGCCAGCAGGCGTAGGACAGGGGGTAAGAACGAGCAGTACTTC.

This rearrangement joins TRBV7-2 to TRBJ1-6, with a weak D call TRBD1 (5 bases). The CDR3 consists of 15 residues. Germline-derived CDR1 and CDR2 are SGHTA and FQGNSA. Trimming left V 4 bases short and J 8 bases short, with 15 bases between. CDR3 DNA sequence: TGTGCCAGCAGCTACGTCCAGGGAGGGTATTCACCCCTCCACTTT. Translation gives CASSYVQGGYSPLHF.

V and J are TRBV28 and TRBJ1-2, with D maybe TRBD1 (6 bases). V was shortened by 4 bases and J by 4 bases, with 13 bases between the two germline ends. Germline V CDR1 and CDR2: MDHEN, SYDVKM. This CDR3 has 14 amino acids. CDR3 region: CASSSGQQIYGYTF. The CDR3 region has the DNA TGTGCCAGCAGTTCAGGACAGCAAATCTATGGCTACACCTTC.

The J gene is TRBJ1-1, the V gene TRBV6-5; D call uncertain. Trimming took off 6 bases at V and 1 base at J, with 12 bases between the two ends. Looked up from germline, CDR1 is MNHEY and CDR2 is SVGAGI. The CDR3 is 14 residues long. The CDR3 DNA is TGTGCCAGCAGAGGTCCAGAAGGGAACACTGAAGCTTTCTTT. Protein product: CASRGPEGNTEAFF.

The chain couples TRBV5-5 to TRBJ1-1; 8 nucleotides agree with TRBD1. This CDR3 is built from 16 residues. Looked up from germline, CDR1 is SGHKS and CDR2 is YYEKEE (reference sequence). V lost 4 bases, J lost 3 bases, and 11 bases stayed unmatched. The CDR3 region is CASSLQGGGFYTEAFF. The DNA of the CDR3 is TGTGCCAGCAGCCTACAGGGGGGCGGATTTTACACTGAAGCTTTCTTT.

This chain joins TRBV6-6 and TRBJ1-1; 8 bases are shared with TRBD1. Germline V gene sequence: CDR1 MNHNY, CDR2 SVGAGI (reference sequence). The CDR3 length is 14 residues. Losses at the gene ends were 6 bases for V and 5 bases for J; bases not matched to a gene: 8. CDR3 loop: CASSSGGLWTEAFF. CDR3 DNA: TGTGCCAGCAGCTCAGGGGGCTTGTGGACTGAAGCTTTCTTT.

The rearrangement links TRBV7-2 to TRBJ2-1; tentative D call: TRBD1 (5 bases). The germline CDR1 and CDR2 sequences are SGHTA and FQGNSA. CDR3 size: 14 residues. V was shortened by 1 base and J by 5 bases, with 9 bases between the two germline ends. The CDR3 sequence is CASSLGRTNNEQFF. CDR3 nucleotides: TGTGCCAGCAGCTTAGGCCGGACAAACAATGAGCAGTTCTTC.

The V call is TRBV15, the J call TRBJ2-1, with 8 positions matching TRBD2. The CDR3 runs 14 residues. Germline lookup yields CDR1 LNHNV and CDR2 YYDKDF (reference sequence). Trimming removed 7 bases from V and 0 bases from J; junction bases left unmatched: 2. CDR3 nucleotide sequence: TGTGCCACCAAGGCGGGGGGCTCCTACAATGAGCAGTTCTTC. Translating it yields CATKAGGSYNEQFF.

This sequence joins TRBV6-4 and TRBJ2-2; 7 nucleotides agree with TRBD2. CDR3 size: 17 residues. CDR1 and CDR2 (germline): MRHNA, SNTAGT. The J segment lost 1 base and the V segment lost 5 bases, leaving 10 bases of the junction unmatched. The CDR3 region is CASSPTSGTKNTGELFF. CDR3 nucleotides: TGTGCCAGCAGTCCGACCTCCGGGACTAAGAACACCGGGGAGCTGTTTTTT.

The chain carries TRBV30 and TRBJ2-3; the D gene is possibly TRBD2 (6 bases). The germline V and J ends were trimmed by 3 bases and 6 bases, with 16 bases remaining between them. CDR3 size: 14 residues. The germline CDR1 and CDR2 sequences are GTSNPN and SVGIG (reference sequence). The CDR3 nucleotides are TGTGCCTGGAGAAGTGACGGGGGATGGGATACGCAGTATTTT. Translating it yields CAWRSDGGWDTQYF.

V gene TRBV7-9 combines with J gene TRBJ1-2; 9 bases match TRBD1. V gave up 4 bases and J gave up 4 bases; unmatched junction bases: 7. The CDR3 is made up of 15 amino acids. The V gene's germline CDR1 is SEHNR and CDR2 FQNEAQ (reference sequence). The CDR3: CASSSQGAPTYGYTF. CDR3 nucleotides: TGTGCCAGCAGCTCACAGGGGGCGCCCACCTATGGCTACACCTTC.

V is TRBV27 and J is TRBJ1-6; D is ambiguous. Trimming stripped 3 bases from V and 0 bases from J, with 3 bases between. This CDR3 has 14 residues. The germline CDR1 and CDR2 sequences are MNHEY and SMNVEV (reference sequence). CDR3 nucleotides: TGTGCCAGCAGTTTTAACTCCTATAATTCACCCCTCCACTTT. This codes for CASSFNSYNSPLHF.

The chain employs TRBV5-1 and TRBJ1-2, with D unclear. Per germline, CDR1 SGHRS and CDR2 YFSETQ. The V and J ends lost 0 bases and 0 bases respectively, with 6 bases between them. The CDR3 contains 14 residues. CDR3 nucleotide sequence: TGCGCCAGCAGCTTGGATGGGGCTAACTATGGCTACACCTTC. Its translation is CASSLDGANYGYTF.

V and J are TRBV27 and TRBJ1-4; the D gene is possibly TRBD1 (5 bases). Trimming took off 5 bases at V and 8 bases at J, with 24 bases between the two ends. The CDR3 spans 17 residues. The germline V gene encodes CDR1 MNHEY and CDR2 SMNVEV (reference sequence). The CDR3 spells CASSLTPRQGRDEKLFF. The CDR3 region has the DNA TGTGCCAGCAGTCTTACCCCGCGGCAGGGACGGGACGAAAAACTGTTTTTT.

The V call is TRBV5-4, the J call TRBJ2-1; 7 bases are shared with TRBD1. Germline V CDR1 and CDR2: SGHNT, YYREEE (reference sequence). The V gene end was trimmed by 0 bases and the J gene end by 8 bases; junction bases not matched to a gene: 8. CDR3 length: 15 residues. CDR3 sequence: CASSLDRGLGYEQFF. The CDR3 nucleotides are TGTGCCAGCAGCTTGGATAGGGGGCTAGGGTATGAGCAGTTCTTC.